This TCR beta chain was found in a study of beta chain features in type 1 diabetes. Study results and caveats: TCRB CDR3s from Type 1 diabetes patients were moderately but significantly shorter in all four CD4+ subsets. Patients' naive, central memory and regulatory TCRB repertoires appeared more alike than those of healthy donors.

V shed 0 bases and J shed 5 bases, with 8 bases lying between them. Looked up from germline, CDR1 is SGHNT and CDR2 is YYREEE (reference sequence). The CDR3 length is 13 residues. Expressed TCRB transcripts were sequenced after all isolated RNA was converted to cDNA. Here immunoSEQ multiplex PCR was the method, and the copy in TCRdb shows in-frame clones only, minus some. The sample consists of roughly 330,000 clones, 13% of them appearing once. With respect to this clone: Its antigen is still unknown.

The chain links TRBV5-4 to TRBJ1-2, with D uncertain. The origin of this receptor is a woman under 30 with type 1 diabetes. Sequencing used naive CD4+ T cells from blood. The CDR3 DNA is TGTGCCAGCAGCTTGGACACGTTTTATGGCTACACCTTC. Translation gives CASSLDTFYGYTF.